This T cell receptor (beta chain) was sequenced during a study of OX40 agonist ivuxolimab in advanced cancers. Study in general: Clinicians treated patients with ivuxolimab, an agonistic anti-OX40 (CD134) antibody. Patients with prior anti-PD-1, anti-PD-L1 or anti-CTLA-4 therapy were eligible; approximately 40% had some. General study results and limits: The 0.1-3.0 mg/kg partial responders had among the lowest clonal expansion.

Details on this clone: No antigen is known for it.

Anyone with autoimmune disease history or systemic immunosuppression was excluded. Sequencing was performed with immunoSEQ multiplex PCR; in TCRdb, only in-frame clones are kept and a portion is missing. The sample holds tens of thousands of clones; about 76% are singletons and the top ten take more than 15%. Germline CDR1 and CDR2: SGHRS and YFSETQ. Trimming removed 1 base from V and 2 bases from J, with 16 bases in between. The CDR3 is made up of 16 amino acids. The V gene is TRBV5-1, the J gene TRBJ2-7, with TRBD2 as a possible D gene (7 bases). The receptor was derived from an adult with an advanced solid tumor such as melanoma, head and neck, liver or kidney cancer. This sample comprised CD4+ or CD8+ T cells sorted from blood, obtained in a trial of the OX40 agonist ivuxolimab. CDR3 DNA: TGCGCCAGCAGCTTGTTTGGGGGGGCTAGGCCCTACGAGCAGTACTTC. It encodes CASSLFGGARPYEQYF.